This T cell receptor (beta chain) was obtained from a study of blood T cell repertoires in COVID-19. Study as a whole: The United States, Italy and Spain provided the acute and convalescent COVID-19 samples. Nucleic acid was either cDNA or gDNA, and it came from T cells, B-cell-depleted T cells, or PBMCs.

This clone turned up a few times. Authors' methods: Reference gene primers were amplified, and this amplification served to estimate nucleated cell counts. Clones were read by immunoSEQ multiplex PCR, and TCRdb kept only the in-frame ones, dropping some. That table supplies the V and J calls and clone size; D and trimming were determined from the DNA. The table has around 30,000 clones, more than 70% seen once. Germline V gene lookup returns CDR1 SGHRS and CDR2 YFSETQ. V dropped 0 bases and J dropped 7; count of bases not matched to a gene: 4. CDR3 length equals 15 residues. The sequence was collected from a human donor in a cohort sampled during active COVID-19. The rearrangement uses TRBV5-1 and TRBJ1-6, with TRBD1 matching over 7 bases. Source material: peripheral blood. The CDR3 sequence: CASSLDGRGNSPLHF. The CDR3 DNA reads as TGCGCCAGCAGCTTGGACGGCAGGGGGAATTCACCCCTCCACTTT.